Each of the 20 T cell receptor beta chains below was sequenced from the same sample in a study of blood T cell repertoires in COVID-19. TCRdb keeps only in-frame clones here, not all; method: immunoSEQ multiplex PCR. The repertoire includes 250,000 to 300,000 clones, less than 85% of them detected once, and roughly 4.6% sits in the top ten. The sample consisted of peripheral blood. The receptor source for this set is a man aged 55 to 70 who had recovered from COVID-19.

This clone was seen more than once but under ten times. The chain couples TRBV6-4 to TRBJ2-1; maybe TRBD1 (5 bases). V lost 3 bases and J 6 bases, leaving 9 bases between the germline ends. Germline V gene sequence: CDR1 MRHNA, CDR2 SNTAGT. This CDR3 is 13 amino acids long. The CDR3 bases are TGTGCCAGCAGTGAAGGGGTCCCCAATGAGCAGTTCTTC. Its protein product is CASSEGVPNEQFF.

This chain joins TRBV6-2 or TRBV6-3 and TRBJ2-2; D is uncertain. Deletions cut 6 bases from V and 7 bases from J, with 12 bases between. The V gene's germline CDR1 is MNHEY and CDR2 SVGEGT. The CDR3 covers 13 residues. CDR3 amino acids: CASSLGEFGELFF. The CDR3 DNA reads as TGTGCCAGCAGCCTCGGAGAGTTCGGGGAGCTGTTTTTT.

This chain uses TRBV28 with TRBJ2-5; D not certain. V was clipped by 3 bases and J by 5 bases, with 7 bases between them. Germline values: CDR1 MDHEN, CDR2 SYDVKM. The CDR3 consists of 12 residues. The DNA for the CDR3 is TGTGCCAGCAGTTTGTCTCGGGAGACCCAGTACTTC. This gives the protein CASSLSRETQYF.

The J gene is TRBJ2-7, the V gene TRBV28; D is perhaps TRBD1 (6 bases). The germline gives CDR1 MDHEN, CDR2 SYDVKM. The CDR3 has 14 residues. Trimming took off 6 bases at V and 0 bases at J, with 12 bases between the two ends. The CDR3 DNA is TGTGCCAGCAGGAGGGAAGGGGGCTCCTACGAGCAGTACTTC. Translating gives CASRREGGSYEQYF. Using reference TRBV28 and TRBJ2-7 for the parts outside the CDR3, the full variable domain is DVKVTQSSRYLVKRTGEKVFLECVQDMDHENMFWYRQDPGLGLRLIYFSYDVKMKEKGDIPEGYSVSREKKERFSLILESASTNQTSMYLCASRREGGSYEQYFGPGTRLTVT.

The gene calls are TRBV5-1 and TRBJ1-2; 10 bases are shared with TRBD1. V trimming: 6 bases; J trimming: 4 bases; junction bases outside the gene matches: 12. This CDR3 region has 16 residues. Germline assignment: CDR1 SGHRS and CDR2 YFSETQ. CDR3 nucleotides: TGCGCCAGCACACCCGGGACAGGGGTTGTCAGCTATGGCTACACCTTC. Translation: CASTPGTGVVSYGYTF.

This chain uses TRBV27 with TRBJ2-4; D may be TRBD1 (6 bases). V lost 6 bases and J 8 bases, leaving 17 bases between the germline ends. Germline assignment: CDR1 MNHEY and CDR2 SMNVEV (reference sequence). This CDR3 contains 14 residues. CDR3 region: CASRTQGAVDIQYF. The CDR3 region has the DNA TGTGCCAGCAGAACACAGGGCGCGGTTGACATTCAGTACTTC.

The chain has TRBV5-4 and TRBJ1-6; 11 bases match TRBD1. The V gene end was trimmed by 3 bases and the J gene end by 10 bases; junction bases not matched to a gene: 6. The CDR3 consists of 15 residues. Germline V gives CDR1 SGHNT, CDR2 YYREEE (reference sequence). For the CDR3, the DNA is TGTGCCAGCAGCTACCCGGACAGGGGGCGGTCACCCCTCCACTTT. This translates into CASSYPDRGRSPLHF. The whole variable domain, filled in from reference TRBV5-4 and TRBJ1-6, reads ETGVTQSPTHLIKTRGQQVTLRCSSQSGHNTVSWYQQALGQGPQFIFQYYREEENGRGNFPPRFSGLQFPNYSSELNVNALELDDSALYLCASSYPDRGRSPLHFGNGTRLTVT.

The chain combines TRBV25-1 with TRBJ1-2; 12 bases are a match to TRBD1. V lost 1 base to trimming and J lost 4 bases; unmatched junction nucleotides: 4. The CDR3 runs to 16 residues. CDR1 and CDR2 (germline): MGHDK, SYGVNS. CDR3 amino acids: CASSEWGQGASYGYTF. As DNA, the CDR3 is TGTGCCAGCAGTGAATGGGGACAGGGGGCCTCCTATGGCTACACCTTC.

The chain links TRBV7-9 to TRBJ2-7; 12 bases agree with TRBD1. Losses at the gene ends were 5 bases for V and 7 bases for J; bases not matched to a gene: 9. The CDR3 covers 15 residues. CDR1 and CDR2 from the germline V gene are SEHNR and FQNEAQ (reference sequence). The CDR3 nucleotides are TGTGCCAGCAGCCCGGGGACAGGGGGCACGGGTGAGCAGTACTTC. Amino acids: CASSPGTGGTGEQYF. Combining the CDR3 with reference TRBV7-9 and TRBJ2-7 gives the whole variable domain DTGVSQNPRHKITKRGQNVTFRCDPISEHNRLYWYRQTLGQGPEFLTYFQNEAQLEKSRLLSDRFSAERPKGSFSTLEIQRTEQGDSAMYLCASSPGTGGTGEQYFGPGTRLTVT.

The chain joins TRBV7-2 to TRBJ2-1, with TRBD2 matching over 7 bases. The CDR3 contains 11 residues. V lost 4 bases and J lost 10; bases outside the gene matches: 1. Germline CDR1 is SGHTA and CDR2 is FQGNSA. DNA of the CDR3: TGTGCCAGCAGCTCACTAGCGGAGCAGTTCTTC. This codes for CASSSLAEQFF.

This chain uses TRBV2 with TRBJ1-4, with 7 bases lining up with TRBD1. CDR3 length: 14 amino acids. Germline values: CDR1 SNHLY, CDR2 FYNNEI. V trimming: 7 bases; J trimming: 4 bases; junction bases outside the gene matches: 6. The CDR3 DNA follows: TGTGCCAGCAACGCGCAGGGGGGTAATGAAAAACTGTTTTTT. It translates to CASNAQGGNEKLFF.

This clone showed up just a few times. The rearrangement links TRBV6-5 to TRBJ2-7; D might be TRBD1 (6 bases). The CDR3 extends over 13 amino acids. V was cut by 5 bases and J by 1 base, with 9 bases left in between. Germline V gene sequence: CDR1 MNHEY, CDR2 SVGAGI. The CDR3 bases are TGTGCCAGCAGTAAGGGGGATTCCTACGAGCAGTACTTC. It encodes CASSKGDSYEQYF.

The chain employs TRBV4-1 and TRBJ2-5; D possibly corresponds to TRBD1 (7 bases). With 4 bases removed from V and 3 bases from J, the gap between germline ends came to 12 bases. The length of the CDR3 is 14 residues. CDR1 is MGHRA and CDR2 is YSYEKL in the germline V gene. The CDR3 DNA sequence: TGCGCCAGCAGCCCTGGGGGGACAGAAGAGACCCAGTACTTC. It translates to CASSPGGTEETQYF.

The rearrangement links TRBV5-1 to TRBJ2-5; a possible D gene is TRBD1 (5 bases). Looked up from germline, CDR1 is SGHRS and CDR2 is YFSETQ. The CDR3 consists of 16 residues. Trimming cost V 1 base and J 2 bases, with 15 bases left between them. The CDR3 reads CASSLTGQIGQETQYF. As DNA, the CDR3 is TGCGCCAGCAGCTTGACCGGACAAATCGGGCAAGAGACCCAGTACTTC.

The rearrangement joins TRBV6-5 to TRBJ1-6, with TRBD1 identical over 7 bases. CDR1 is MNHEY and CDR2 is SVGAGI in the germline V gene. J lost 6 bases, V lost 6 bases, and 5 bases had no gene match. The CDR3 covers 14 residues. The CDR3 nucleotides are TGTGCCAGCAGACAGACAGGGTTTAATTCACCCCTCCACTTT. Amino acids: CASRQTGFNSPLHF.

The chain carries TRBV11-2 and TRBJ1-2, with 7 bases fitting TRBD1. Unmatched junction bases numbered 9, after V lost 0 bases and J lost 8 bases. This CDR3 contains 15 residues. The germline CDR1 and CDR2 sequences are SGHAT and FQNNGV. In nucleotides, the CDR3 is TGTGCCAGCAGCTTAGATTGGGAGGACAGGCAGGGCTACACCTTC. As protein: CASSLDWEDRQGYTF.

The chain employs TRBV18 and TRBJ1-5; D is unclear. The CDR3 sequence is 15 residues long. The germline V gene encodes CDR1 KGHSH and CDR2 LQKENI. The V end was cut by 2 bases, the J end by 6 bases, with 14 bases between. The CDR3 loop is CASSPGGGRVQPQHF. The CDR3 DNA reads TGTGCCAGCTCACCAGGTGGAGGTCGGGTTCAGCCCCAGCATTTT.

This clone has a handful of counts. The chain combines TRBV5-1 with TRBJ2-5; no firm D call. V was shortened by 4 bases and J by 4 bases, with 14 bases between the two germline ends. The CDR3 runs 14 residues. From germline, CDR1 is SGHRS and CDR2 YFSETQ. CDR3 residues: CASSPAAQAETQYF. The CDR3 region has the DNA TGCGCCAGCAGCCCCGCCGCTCAAGCAGAGACCCAGTACTTC.

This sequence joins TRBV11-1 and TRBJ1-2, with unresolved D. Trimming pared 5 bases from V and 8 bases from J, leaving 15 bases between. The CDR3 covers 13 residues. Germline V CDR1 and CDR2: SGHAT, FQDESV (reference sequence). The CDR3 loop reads CASSPRGRNGYTF. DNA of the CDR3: TGTGCCAGCAGCCCCCGGGGAAGGAACGGCTACACCTTC.

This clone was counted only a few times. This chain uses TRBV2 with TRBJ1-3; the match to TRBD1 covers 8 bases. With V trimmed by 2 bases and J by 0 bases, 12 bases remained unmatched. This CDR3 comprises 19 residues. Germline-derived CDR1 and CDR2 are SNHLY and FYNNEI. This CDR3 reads CASSELAGTGDLSGNTIYF. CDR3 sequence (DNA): TGTGCCAGCAGTGAATTGGCCGGGACAGGTGATCTCTCTGGAAACACCATATATTTT.